The sequence of this TCR beta chain was determined in a study of blood T cell repertoires in COVID-19. Study overall: Nucleic acid was either cDNA or gDNA, and it came from T cells, B-cell-depleted T cells, or PBMCs.

In the original analysis: Nucleated cell counts were estimated from reference gene primer amplification. Measured with immunoSEQ multiplex PCR; TCRdb has only the in-frame clones, and not every one. V and J calls and clone size are copied from that table; D and trimming were computed from the DNA. The sample carries fewer than 250,000 clones, approximately 86% recorded once. The study drew participants aged about 18 to 89 years from 20 to 30 US areas. In assigning cohorts, the study relied on participant-reported clinical history. The CDR3 has 11 residues. The V gene lost 5 bases and the J gene lost 4 bases, with 8 bases spanning the gap. CDR1 and CDR2 (germline): SQVTM, ANQGSEA.

The chain has TRBV29-1 and TRBJ2-5; no clear D gene. This sequence originates from a woman aged 30 to 39 with acute COVID-19. Sequencing was carried out using PBMCs or T cells enriched from blood (not recorded which). CDR3 bases: TGCAGCGTTCCAGATGGAGAGACCCAGTACTTC. This translates into CSVPDGETQYF.